A selection of T cell receptor beta chains follows, all from one sample in a study of CD8 T cells in Susac syndrome. TCRdb re-analysed the immunoSEQ multiplex PCR reads in MiXCR, keeping a single row per CDR3 protein. The profile shows about 210,000 distinct CDR3 sequences, roughly 93% of them singletons. Material: CD4+ T cells from PBMCs. The source of these receptors is a human donor with Susac syndrome. CDR3s include the opening cysteine and the closing phenylalanine or tryptophan. The D gene is left open where the match is weak. Size is stated for part of the rows, as once, few or many counts, or as a class when the clone is expanded.

>TRBV5-1|TRBJ2-2|.|14|.
CASRGTARTGELFF
TGCGCCAGCCGTGGGACGGCCAGAACCGGGGAGCTGTTTTTT
>TRBV29-1|TRBJ2-3|.|15|.
CSVVKPGQSTDTQYF
TGCAGCGTTGTAAAACCGGGACAAAGCACAGATACGCAGTATTTT
>TRBV6-1|TRBJ1-6|.|16|.
CASNNGGADIGSPLHF
TGTGCCAGCAATAACGGGGGCGCGGATATCGGTTCACCCCTCCACTTT
>TRBV6-1|TRBJ2-1|.|16|.
CASSLGTVTQVNEQFF
TGTGCCAGCAGCCTCGGGACGGTCACACAGGTTAATGAGCAGTTCTTC
>TRBV29-1|TRBJ1-4|.|14|.
CSANGGGTNEKLFF
TGCAGCGCCAACGGTGGGGGAACTAATGAAAAACTGTTTTTT
>TRBV7-2|TRBJ2-3|.|12|.
CASNRRTDTQYF
TGTGCCAGCAACCGTCGCACAGATACGCAGTATTTT
>TRBV30|TRBJ2-7|.|14|.
CAWSVRGDPYEQYF
TGTGCCTGGAGTGTACGCGGCGACCCCTACGAGCAGTACTTC
>TRBV12-3/TRBV12-4|TRBJ2-5|TRBD2|14|.
CASSLSGAPETQYF
TGTGCCAGCAGCCTTAGCGGGGCCCCGGAGACCCAGTACTTC
>TRBV7-2|TRBJ2-5|TRBD1|14|.
CASSLGTGGETQYF
TGTGCCAGCAGCTTAGGGACAGGGGGAGAGACCCAGTACTTC
>TRBV28|TRBJ1-6|.|14|.
CASSFGVRGSPLHF
TGTGCCAGCAGTTTCGGGGTACGCGGTTCACCCCTCCACTTT
>TRBV4-3|TRBJ2-7|.|16|.
CASSQDLEGIRYEQYF
TGCGCCAGCAGCCAAGATTTGGAGGGGATAAGGTACGAGCAGTACTTC
>TRBV2|TRBJ1-6|TRBD1|14|.
CASRWEGANSPLHF
TGTGCCAGCAGATGGGAGGGGGCGAATTCACCCCTCCACTTT
>TRBV7-9|TRBJ1-6|TRBD1|16|.
CASSLGEGQGNSPLHF
TGTGCCAGCAGCTTAGGAGAGGGACAGGGAAATTCACCCCTCCACTTT
>TRBV7-9|TRBJ2-7|TRBD1|16|.
CASSSLDRTGDYEQYF
TGTGCCAGCAGCTCCTTAGATCGGACAGGCGACTACGAGCAGTACTTC
>TRBV5-1|TRBJ1-2|TRBD1|14|.
CASSYDETGGGYTF
TGCGCCAGCAGCTATGATGAGACAGGGGGTGGCTACACCTTC
>TRBV11-2|TRBJ1-1|.|11|few
CASQGGTEAFF
TGTGCCAGTCAAGGGGGCACTGAAGCTTTCTTT
>TRBV9|TRBJ2-6|TRBD1|16|.
CASSGTGGFGANVLTF
TGTGCCAGCAGCGGGACAGGGGGCTTTGGGGCCAACGTCCTGACTTTC
>TRBV19|TRBJ2-7|TRBD1|15|.
CATQDPGTGGSEQYF
TGTGCCACACAGGATCCCGGGACAGGGGGATCCGAGCAGTACTTC
>TRBV6-1|TRBJ2-5|TRBD2|14|.
CATGTSGGQETQYF
TGTGCCACCGGGACTAGCGGGGGCCAAGAGACCCAGTACTTC
>TRBV3-1|TRBJ2-1|.|14|.
CASSQVSGGREQFF
TGTGCCAGCAGCCAGGTTAGTGGGGGCCGTGAGCAGTTCTTC
>TRBV4-2|TRBJ2-1|.|17|.
CASSHGLRGGPHNEQFF
TGTGCCAGCAGCCATGGATTGCGCGGGGGCCCCCACAATGAGCAGTTCTTC
>TRBV27|TRBJ1-1|TRBD1|12|.
CASRDRDTEAFF
TGTGCCAGCCGGGACAGAGACACTGAAGCTTTCTTT
>TRBV28|TRBJ2-7|TRBD1|15|.
CASSSQGVLSYEQYF
TGTGCCAGCAGCTCTCAGGGGGTCCTTTCCTACGAGCAGTACTTC
>TRBV7-9|TRBJ2-7|.|15|.
CASSARSGGTYEQYF
TGTGCCAGCAGCGCAAGGTCAGGGGGGACCTACGAGCAGTACTTC
>TRBV3-1|TRBJ2-3|.|13|.
CASSQVGANTQYF
TGTGCCAGCAGCCAAGTTGGAGCGAATACGCAGTATTTT
>TRBV20-1|TRBJ2-1|TRBD2|16|.
CSALLSGGGRYNEQFF
TGCAGTGCGTTACTTAGCGGGGGGGGCCGCTACAATGAGCAGTTCTTC
>TRBV20-1|TRBJ2-3|TRBD2|17|.
CSARRAASGGLSPTQYF
TGCAGTGCTAGAAGGGCCGCTAGCGGGGGCCTCTCGCCTACGCAGTATTTT
>TRBV6-2/TRBV6-3|TRBJ2-3|.|17|.
CASSDSGGPRGGDTQYF
TGTGCCAGCAGTGACTCGGGCGGACCCCGAGGTGGAGATACGCAGTATTTT
>TRBV4-1|TRBJ2-1|.|17|.
CASSQIWEGGGRNEQFF
TGCGCCAGCAGCCAAATTTGGGAGGGGGGGGGCCGCAATGAGCAGTTCTTC
>TRBV11-3|TRBJ2-5|TRBD2|15|.
CASSHQAGGQETQYF
TGTGCCAGCAGCCATCAAGCGGGGGGACAAGAGACCCAGTACTTC
>TRBV11-1|TRBJ2-7|.|13|.
CASGLGRFDEQYF
TGTGCCAGCGGTCTGGGACGGTTCGACGAGCAGTACTTC
>TRBV13|TRBJ2-5|.|15|.
CASSPRTEPGATQYF
TGTGCCAGCAGCCCACGGACAGAGCCGGGGGCGACCCAGTACTTC
>TRBV6-1|TRBJ2-2|TRBD1|15|.
CAGAWGQGSTGELFF
TGTGCCGGCGCTTGGGGACAGGGGAGCACCGGGGAGCTGTTTTTT
>TRBV3-1|TRBJ2-1|.|13|.
CASKSGVYNEQFF
TGTGCCAGCAAATCAGGGGTTTACAATGAGCAGTTCTTC
>TRBV7-2|TRBJ1-2|.|15|.
CASSSVGGFNYGYTF
TGTGCCAGCAGCTCAGTGGGGGGGTTCAACTATGGCTACACCTTC
>TRBV24-1|TRBJ1-5|.|13|.
CATSDFGNQPQHF
TGTGCCACCAGTGATTTTGGGAATCAGCCCCAGCATTTT
>TRBV9|TRBJ2-1|.|14|.
CASSADVLGSPQFF
TGTGCCAGCAGCGCCGACGTTTTAGGGTCCCCCCAGTTCTTC
>TRBV7-2|TRBJ2-1|TRBD2|12|.
CASSSKGLAEFF
TGTGCCAGCAGCTCCAAGGGACTAGCGGAGTTCTTC
>TRBV5-6|TRBJ1-6|TRBD1|15|.
CASSWGQGSNSPLHF
TGTGCCAGCAGCTGGGGACAGGGGAGCAATTCACCCCTCCACTTT
>TRBV29-1|TRBJ2-7|TRBD1|15|.
CSVEALQGAVGEQYF
TGCAGCGTTGAAGCCCTACAGGGGGCCGTAGGAGAGCAGTACTTC
>TRBV7-9|TRBJ1-1|TRBD1|13|.
CASSSGTAKEAFF
TGTGCCAGCAGCTCCGGGACAGCCAAGGAAGCTTTCTTT
>TRBV19|TRBJ2-3|.|14|.
CATSPGGSTDTQYF
TGTGCCACCTCACCCGGGGGCAGCACAGATACGCAGTATTTT
>TRBV29-1|TRBJ1-1|.|12|.
CSVDRGFTEAFF
TGCAGCGTTGATAGGGGGTTCACTGAAGCTTTCTTT
>TRBV29-1|TRBJ2-3|TRBD1|13|.
CSVPPTGTDTQYF
TGCAGCGTTCCCCCGACAGGGACAGATACGCAGTATTTT
>TRBV20-1|TRBJ2-7|TRBD1|12|.
CSAVYRGYEQYF
TGCAGTGCTGTATACAGGGGCTACGAGCAGTACTTC
>TRBV7-2|TRBJ2-7|TRBD2|16|.
CASSLDSGISSYEQYF
TGTGCCAGCAGCTTAGATAGCGGGATATCCTCCTACGAGCAGTACTTC
>TRBV6-5|TRBJ1-1|.|17|.
CASSYWRVSGSGTEAFF
TGTGCCAGCAGTTACTGGAGGGTTTCGGGTTCAGGCACTGAAGCTTTCTTT
>TRBV29-1|TRBJ1-2|TRBD1|16|.
CSVARRGQGALYGYTF
TGCAGCGTTGCTAGAAGGGGACAGGGGGCATTATATGGCTACACCTTC
>TRBV19|TRBJ2-7|.|14|.
CASRPRGADYEQYF
TGTGCCAGTAGACCAAGAGGGGCTGACTACGAGCAGTACTTC
>TRBV12-3/TRBV12-4|TRBJ1-6|.|15|.
CASSPGGGENSPLHF
TGTGCCAGCAGTCCCGGGGGGGGCGAGAATTCACCCCTCCACTTT
>TRBV7-9|TRBJ2-3|TRBD2|14|.
CASSLSGGADTQYF
TGTGCCAGCAGCCTCAGCGGGGGCGCAGATACGCAGTATTTT
>TRBV3-1|TRBJ2-7|.|14|once
CASSQDRVTYEQYF
TGTGCCAGCAGCCAAGACAGGGTGACCTACGAGCAGTACTTC
>TRBV7-9|TRBJ2-7|.|15|.
CASSLSPATSYEQYF
TGTGCCAGCAGCTTAAGCCCAGCAACATCCTACGAGCAGTACTTC
>TRBV4-3|TRBJ1-4|TRBD1|16|.
CASSLSAGTGSEKLFF
TGCGCCAGCAGCCTATCTGCCGGGACAGGGTCTGAAAAACTGTTTTTT
>TRBV4-3|TRBJ2-3|TRBD2|15|.
CASSQVAGSTDTQYF
TGCGCCAGCAGCCAAGTAGCGGGGAGCACAGATACGCAGTATTTT